Listed below are T cell receptor beta chains from one sample, sequenced in a study of CD8 T cells in Susac syndrome. A single record per CDR3 protein comes from TCRdb applying MiXCR to the immunoSEQ multiplex PCR reads. The sample holds around 200,000 distinct CDR3 sequences, around 95% seen once. Material: CD4+ T cells from PBMCs. Every receptor here comes from a human donor with multiple sclerosis. CDR3s include the opening cysteine and the closing phenylalanine or tryptophan.

J,V,CDR3
TRBJ2-1,TRBV7-2,CASSLRTSGYNEQFF
TRBJ2-5,TRBV27,CASSWDRGLETQYF
TRBJ2-1,TRBV27,CASSLLSRGSYNEQFF
TRBJ1-2,TRBV4-1,CASSHGIGTDGYTF
TRBJ1-5,TRBV30,CAWSIQDNQPQHF
TRBJ1-6,TRBV27,CAGEGEDSPLHF
TRBJ1-1,TRBV25-1,CASSRGNTEAFF
TRBJ2-7,TRBV13,CASSRYYEQYF
TRBJ1-1,TRBV6-4,CASSSHRGGEAFF
TRBJ1-6,TRBV5-6,CASSETDSPLHF
TRBJ1-5,TRBV19,CASSTSRGQPQHF
TRBJ2-1,TRBV9,CASSVDLGEQFF
TRBJ1-5,TRBV19,CASSPRTGGNQPQHF
TRBJ1-5,TRBV12-3/TRBV12-4,CASSPDRVDQPQHF
TRBJ2-1,TRBV18,CASSAYSGGAAGEQFF
TRBJ1-1,TRBV20-1,CSAKDSRTLNTEAFF
TRBJ2-7,TRBV7-8,CASSFGIQSETYEQYF
TRBJ2-4,TRBV5-6,CASSLAGGNDIQYF
TRBJ2-2,TRBV12-3/TRBV12-4,CASSRSGTDHTGELFF
TRBJ2-7,TRBV9,CASSFLPSYEQYF
TRBJ2-3,TRBV7-5,CISVPEAHPTSSTDTQYF
TRBJ2-7,TRBV13,CASRGRGLYEQYF
TRBJ2-3,TRBV7-2,CASSSGLAGPSPYF
TRBJ1-1,TRBV29-1,CTGHTGGTEAFF
TRBJ2-7,TRBV28,CASRGQGVYEQYF
TRBJ1-2,TRBV2,CASSEEGVNYGYTF
TRBJ2-5,TRBV5-1,CASSWDGWQETQYF
TRBJ1-5,TRBV7-9,CASSPGQGRNQPQHF
TRBJ1-5,TRBV7-2,CASSALTGSNQPQHF
TRBJ2-6,TRBV5-1,CASSVAQGAGANVLTF
TRBJ2-7,TRBV29-1,CSVQSTGEQYF
TRBJ1-1,TRBV12-3/TRBV12-4,CASSSTFGHTEAFF
TRBJ2-5,TRBV30,CAWSVLGGRQETQYF
TRBJ1-5,TRBV3-1,CASSQTSDRGQPQHF
TRBJ2-7,TRBV2,CATKTAGLIYEQYF
TRBJ2-3,TRBV24-1,CATSVGAGGTDTQYF
TRBJ2-3,TRBV11-2,CASSQRGTVKDTQYF
TRBJ1-2,TRBV9,CASSVAPQGTYGYTF
TRBJ2-3,TRBV3-1,CASSPGLISDTQYF
TRBJ1-4,TRBV29-1,CSARQLSNEKLFF
TRBJ2-7,TRBV27,CASSLNGWGEQYF
TRBJ2-1,TRBV20-1,CSAPDLDRGGGEQFF
TRBJ2-7,TRBV29-1,CSVTGRGDEQYF
TRBJ1-1,TRBV30,CAWSVLKTGAITEAFF
TRBJ2-3,TRBV20-1,CSARDRLAGTDTQYF
TRBJ2-4,TRBV5-1,CASSLQGQGDIQYF
TRBJ2-3,TRBV5-8,CASSRGNRGWADTQYF
TRBJ2-3,TRBV29-1,CSVARGTDTQYF